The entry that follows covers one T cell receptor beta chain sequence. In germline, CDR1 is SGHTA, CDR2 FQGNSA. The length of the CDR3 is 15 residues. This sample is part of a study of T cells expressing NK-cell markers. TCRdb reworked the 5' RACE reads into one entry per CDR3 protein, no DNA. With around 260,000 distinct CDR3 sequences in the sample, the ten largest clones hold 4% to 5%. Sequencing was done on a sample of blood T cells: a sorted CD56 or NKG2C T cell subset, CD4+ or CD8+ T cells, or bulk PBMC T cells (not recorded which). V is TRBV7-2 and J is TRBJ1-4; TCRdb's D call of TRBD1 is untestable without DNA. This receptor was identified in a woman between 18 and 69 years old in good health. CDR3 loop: CASHRGPGLGEKLFF.